This record looks at one T cell receptor (beta chain) sequence and its context. The antigen it recognizes is unknown. No base-level quality is on record; no much larger clone is a single base apart. This sample was included in a study of blood T cell repertoires in COVID-19 (dated by TCRdb to 2018 to 2021). Concerning the study at large: Samples from collaborators originated in the United States, Italy and Spain and spanned both the acute and convalescent phases of COVID-19. A de-identified subject ID, COVID-19 status, age in years and sex were almost always included in the sample metadata. The repertoires were released in a freely available public database meant as a resource for research on the immune response to SARS-CoV-2. Subjects who had been exposed to COVID-19, were actively infected with it, or had recovered from it provided the deeply sampled blood TCRbeta repertoires that made up the dataset. Where available, HLA class I and class II types were taken from metadata supplied by the sample provider and were not determined by assay-based typing. Samples came from the ongoing ImmuneRACE study (first 160 participants) plus 1,254 subjects from 6 global collaborators. The prospective study material was composed of cDNA or gDNA derived from T cells, B-cell-depleted T cells, or PBMCs. Broad study findings and their caveats: The amount of clinical and demographic metadata varied by source and participant and was provided uncurated.

Relative to germline, V is 4 bases shorter and J is 0 bases shorter, with 9 bases between their ends. For CDR1 and CDR2, the germline V gene lists MNHEY and SVGEGT. The CDR3 covers 14 residues, taking in both the cysteine and the phenylalanine. Of the read, only the CDR3 DNA is kept; its 42 bases are in frame from base 1. The immunoSEQ Assay, a bias-controlled multiplex PCR, was used to amplify TCRbeta CDR3 regions from genomic DNA. The original methods were these. Within the assay, amplification of reference gene primers was used to estimate how many nucleated cells each sample contained. To quantify the absolute abundance of each unique TCRbeta CDR3 rearrangement, sequence reads were collapsed and filtered. For each sample, productive Simpson clonality was calculated as the square root of Simpson's diversity index over productive rearrangements. The immuneACCESS repertoire file appears here via TCRdb, limited to in-frame rearrangements. These files lack a portion of the clones; in checked studies, under half of the deficit traces to unresolved V genes, and the cause of the others is not known. V and J calls and clone size follow that table, whereas D and trimming were derived from the DNA. For this sample there are about 190,000 clones; 75% to 90% appear just once. The ten largest clones capture approximately 2.3% of the sample.

Collaborating institutions collected whole blood in K2EDTA tubes following their own protocols. Collaborator samples were shipped for TCRbeta analysis as frozen whole blood, isolated PBMCs, or DNA extracted from either sample type. What was sequenced was peripheral blood. The chain is assembled from TRBV6-2 or TRBV6-3 and TRBJ1-1; the D gene is possibly TRBD1, with 5 bases matching. The receptor was derived from a man in his 70s with active or convalescent COVID-19. The CDR3 sequence is CASSLDILNTEAFF. The DNA sequence is as follows: TGTGCCAGCAGTTTGGACATTCTGAACACTGAAGCTTTCTTT.